In this sample, the clone carrying this TCR beta chain turned up once. The antigen remains undetermined. The data were produced by immunoSEQ multiplex PCR, yet TCRdb's version contains in-frame clones alone and is incomplete. The sample records some 160,000 clones, about 88% being singletons. The source of the sample is a study of cytomegalovirus exposure and HLA in healthy donors. Study-level points and caveats: CMV antigen specificity was confirmed in vitro for a few CMV-associated chains. The investigators catalogued 150 to 200 TCR beta chains as cytomegalovirus-associated.

The CDR3 covers 11 residues. The V gene's germline CDR1 is SGHNT and CDR2 YYREEE (reference sequence). The V and J ends lost 4 bases and 5 bases respectively, with 4 bases between them. Material for sequencing was PBMCs. The clonotype comes from a man aged 18-30 years in good health and CMV-seronegative. The chain recombines TRBV5-4 with TRBJ2-1; no reliable D call. The CDR3 DNA is TGTGCCAGCAGCCCCGACAATGAGCAGTTCTTC. Encoded protein: CASSPDNEQFF.